This TCR beta chain was captured in a study of CD8+ T cells in alopecia areata. V was clipped by 7 bases and J by 7 bases, with 18 bases between them. Germline V lookup: CDR1 SGHRS, CDR2 YFSETQ. CDR3 length: 13 residues. Comments on this clone: The antigen remains unidentified.

RNA was extracted and reverse transcribed into cDNA as the sequencing template. Repertoires were generated with immunoSEQ multiplex PCR, while TCRdb's copy carries only in-frame clones and drops some. The sample yields roughly 59,000 clones, approximately 43% seen once. The study, taken as a whole, reports: Sequence data from scalp samples additionally include resident alphabeta T cells of normal skin.

The source is a human donor with alopecia areata. The J gene is TRBJ2-7, the V gene TRBV5-1; D is unclear. Material: CD8+ T cells sorted from blood, obtained at week 0. The CDR3 nucleotides are TGCGCCAGCTCGCCCCAGGACCCGAGAGAGCAGTACTTC. It codes for CASSPQDPREQYF.